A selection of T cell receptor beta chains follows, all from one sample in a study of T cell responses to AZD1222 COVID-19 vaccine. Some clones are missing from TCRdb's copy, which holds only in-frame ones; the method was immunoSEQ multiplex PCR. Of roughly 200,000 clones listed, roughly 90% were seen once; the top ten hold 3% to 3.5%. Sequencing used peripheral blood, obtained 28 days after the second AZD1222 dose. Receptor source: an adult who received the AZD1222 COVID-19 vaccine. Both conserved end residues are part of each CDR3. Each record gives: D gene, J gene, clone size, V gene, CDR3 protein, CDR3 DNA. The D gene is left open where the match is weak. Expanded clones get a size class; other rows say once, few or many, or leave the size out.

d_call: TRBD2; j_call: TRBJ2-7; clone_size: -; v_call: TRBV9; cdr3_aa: CASSIASGYTYEQYF; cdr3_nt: TGTGCCAGCAGCATAGCTAGCGGGTATACCTACGAGCAGTACTTC
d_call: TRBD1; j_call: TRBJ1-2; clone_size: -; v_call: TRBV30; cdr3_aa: CAWSVMWKGDSYGYTF; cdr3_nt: TGTGCCTGGAGTGTTATGTGGAAAGGGGACAGCTATGGCTACACCTTC
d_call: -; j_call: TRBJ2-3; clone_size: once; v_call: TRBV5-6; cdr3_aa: CASSLMAIRGTDTQYF; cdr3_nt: TGTGCCAGCAGCTTGATGGCGATCCGGGGCACAGATACGCAGTATTTT
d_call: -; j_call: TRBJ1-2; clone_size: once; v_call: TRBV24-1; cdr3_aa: CATSENYGYTF; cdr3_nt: TGTGCCACCAGTGAGAACTATGGCTACACCTTC
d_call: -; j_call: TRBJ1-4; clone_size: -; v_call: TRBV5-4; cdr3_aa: CASSLGRGQGGEKLFF; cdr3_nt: TGTGCCAGCAGCTTGGGGAGGGGCCAGGGAGGTGAAAAACTGTTTTTT
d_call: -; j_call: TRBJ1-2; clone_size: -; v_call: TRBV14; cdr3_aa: CASSQGLGQSSNYGYTF; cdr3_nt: TGTGCCAGCAGCCAAGGCTTGGGACAATCCTCTAACTATGGCTACACCTTC
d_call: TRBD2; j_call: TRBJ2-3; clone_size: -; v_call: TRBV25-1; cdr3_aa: CASSPPGLGGGSQYF; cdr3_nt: TGTGCCAGCAGTCCCCCCGGACTAGGCGGGGGTTCGCAGTATTTT
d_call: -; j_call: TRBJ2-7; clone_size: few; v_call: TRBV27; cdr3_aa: CASRRGVEGYEQYF; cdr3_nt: TGTGCCAGCAGGCGAGGAGTAGAGGGCTACGAGCAGTACTTC
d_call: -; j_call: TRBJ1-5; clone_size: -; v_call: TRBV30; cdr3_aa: CAWAPGTGLSNQPQHF; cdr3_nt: TGTGCCTGGGCCCCTGGGACCGGTTTGAGCAATCAGCCCCAGCATTTT
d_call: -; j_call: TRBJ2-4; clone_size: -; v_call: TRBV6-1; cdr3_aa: CASSEVGGAKNIQYF; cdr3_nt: TGTGCCAGCAGTGAAGTCGGAGGGGCCAAAAACATTCAGTACTTC
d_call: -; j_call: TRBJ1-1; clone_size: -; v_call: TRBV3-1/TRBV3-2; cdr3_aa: CASGDALRAFF; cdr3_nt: TGTGCCAGCGGGGACGCCCTACGCGCTTTCTTT
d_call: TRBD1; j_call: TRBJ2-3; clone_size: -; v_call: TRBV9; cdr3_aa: CASSALQGGTDTQYF; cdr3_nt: TGTGCCAGCAGCGCCTTACAGGGGGGCACAGATACGCAGTATTTT
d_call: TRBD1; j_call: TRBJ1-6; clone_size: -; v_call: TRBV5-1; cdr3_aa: CASSLGTGDNSPLHF; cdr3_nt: TGCGCCAGCAGCTTGGGGACAGGGGATAATTCACCCCTCCACTTT
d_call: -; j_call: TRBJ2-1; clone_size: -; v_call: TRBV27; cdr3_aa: CASSLRGASSYNEQFF; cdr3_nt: TGTGCCAGCAGTTTAAGAGGGGCTAGCTCCTACAATGAGCAGTTCTTC
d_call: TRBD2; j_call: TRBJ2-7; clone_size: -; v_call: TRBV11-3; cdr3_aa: CASSFSGSFQLQYF; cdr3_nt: TGTGCCAGCAGCTTTAGCGGGAGCTTTCAATTGCAGTACTTC
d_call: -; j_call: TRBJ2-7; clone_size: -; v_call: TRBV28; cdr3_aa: CASSLPSQFVHEQYF; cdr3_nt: TGTGCCAGCAGCCTTCCTTCGCAGTTCGTGCACGAGCAGTACTTC
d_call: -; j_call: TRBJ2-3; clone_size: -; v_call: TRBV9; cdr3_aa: CASSVEGSTDTQYF; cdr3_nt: TGTGCCAGCAGCGTTGAGGGATCCACAGATACGCAGTATTTT
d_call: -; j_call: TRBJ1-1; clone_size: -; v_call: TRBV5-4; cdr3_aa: CASTPSGFWTEAFF; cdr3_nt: TGTGCCAGCACCCCTTCGGGTTTTTGGACTGAAGCTTTCTTT
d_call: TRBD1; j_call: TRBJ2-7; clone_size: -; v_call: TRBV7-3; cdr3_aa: CASSLQGQALEQYF; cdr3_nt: TGTGCCAGCAGCTTACAGGGACAGGCCTTGGAGCAGTACTTC
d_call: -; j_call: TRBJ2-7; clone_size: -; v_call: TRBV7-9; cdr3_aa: CASSPGSGSDEKYF; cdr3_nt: TGTGCCAGCAGCCCCGGGTCGGGGTCCGACGAGAAGTACTTC
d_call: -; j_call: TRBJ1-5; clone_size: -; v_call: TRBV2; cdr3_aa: CASSQGLDQPQHF; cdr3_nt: TGTGCCAGCAGCCAGGGCCTGGATCAGCCCCAGCATTTT
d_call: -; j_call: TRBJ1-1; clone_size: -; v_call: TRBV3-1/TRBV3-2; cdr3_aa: CASSLKGSVRVNAEAFF; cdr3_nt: TGTGCCAGCAGCCTCAAGGGCAGCGTCAGGGTCAACGCTGAAGCTTTCTTT
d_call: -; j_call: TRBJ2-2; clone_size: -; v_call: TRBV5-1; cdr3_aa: CASRVGVFGELFF; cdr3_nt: TGCGCCAGCAGGGTGGGAGTTTTCGGGGAGCTGTTTTTT
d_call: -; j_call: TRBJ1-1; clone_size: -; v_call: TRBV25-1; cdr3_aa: CASSERSGEAFF; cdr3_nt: TGTGCCAGCAGTGAGCGGTCAGGAGAAGCTTTCTTT
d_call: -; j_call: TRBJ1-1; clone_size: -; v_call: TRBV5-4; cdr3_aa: CASSWGAVAGTNTEAFF; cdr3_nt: TGTGCCAGCAGCTGGGGGGCCGTGGCCGGGACGAACACTGAAGCTTTCTTT
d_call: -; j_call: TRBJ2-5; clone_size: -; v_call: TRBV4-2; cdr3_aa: CASSQVSGGQETQYF; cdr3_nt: TGTGCCAGCAGCCAGGTCAGCGGCGGGCAAGAGACCCAGTACTTC
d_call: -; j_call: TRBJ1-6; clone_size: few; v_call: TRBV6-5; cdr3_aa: CASRLPGSGISPLHF; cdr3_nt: TGTGCCAGCAGACTCCCGGGGTCGGGGATTTCACCCCTCCACTTT
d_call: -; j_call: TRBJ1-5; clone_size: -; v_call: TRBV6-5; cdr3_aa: CASSYSTQKNQPQHF; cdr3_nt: TGTGCCAGCAGTTACTCGACCCAAAAAAATCAGCCCCAGCATTTT
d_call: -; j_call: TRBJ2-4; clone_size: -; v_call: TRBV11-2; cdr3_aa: CASSRQAGAKNIQYF; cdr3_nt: TGTGCCAGCAGCCGTCAAGCGGGAGCCAAAAACATTCAGTACTTC
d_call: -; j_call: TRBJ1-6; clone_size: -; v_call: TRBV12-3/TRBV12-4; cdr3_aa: CASSANSPLHF; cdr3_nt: TGTGCCAGCAGTGCTAATTCACCCCTCCACTTT
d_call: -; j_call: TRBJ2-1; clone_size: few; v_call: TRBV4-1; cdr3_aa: CASSQLLRDNEQFF; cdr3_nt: TGCGCCAGCAGCCAACTACTAAGGGACAATGAGCAGTTCTTC
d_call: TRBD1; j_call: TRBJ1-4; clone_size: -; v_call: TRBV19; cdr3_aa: CASVIPGQANEKLFF; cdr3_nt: TGTGCCAGCGTAATACCGGGACAGGCTAATGAAAAACTGTTTTTT
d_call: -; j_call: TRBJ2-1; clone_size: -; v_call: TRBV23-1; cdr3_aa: CASLSGGDSTYNEQFF; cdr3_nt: TGCGCCAGCCTCTCCGGCGGGGACAGCACCTACAATGAGCAGTTCTTC
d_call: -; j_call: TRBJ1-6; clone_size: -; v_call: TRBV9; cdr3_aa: CASSLMRVVSYNSPLHF; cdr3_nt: TGTGCCAGCAGCCTTATGAGGGTAGTGTCCTATAATTCACCCCTCCACTTT
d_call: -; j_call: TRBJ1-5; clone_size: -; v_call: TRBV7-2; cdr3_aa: CASSLEAYQPQHF; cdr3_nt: TGTGCCAGCAGCTTAGAGGCGTATCAGCCCCAGCATTTT
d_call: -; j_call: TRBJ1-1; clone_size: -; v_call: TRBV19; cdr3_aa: CASSFGNMNTEAFF; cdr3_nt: TGTGCCAGTAGTTTTGGGAACATGAACACTGAAGCTTTCTTT
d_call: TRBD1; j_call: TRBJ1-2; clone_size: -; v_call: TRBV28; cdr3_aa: CASSPGTAINYGYTF; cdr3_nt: TGTGCCAGCAGTCCCGGGACAGCTATTAACTATGGCTACACCTTC
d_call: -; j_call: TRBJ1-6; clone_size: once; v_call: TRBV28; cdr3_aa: CASIATGQNSPLHF; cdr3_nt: TGTGCCAGCATCGCTACAGGGCAGAACTCACCCCTCCACTTT
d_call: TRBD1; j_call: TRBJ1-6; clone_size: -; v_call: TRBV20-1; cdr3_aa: CSASTGTGSASPLHF; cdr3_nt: TGCAGTGCTAGTACCGGGACAGGGTCGGCTTCACCCCTCCACTTT
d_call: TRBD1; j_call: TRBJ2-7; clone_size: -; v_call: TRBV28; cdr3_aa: CASSPPTGGSYEQYF; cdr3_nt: TGTGCCAGCAGCCCCCCAACAGGGGGCTCATACGAGCAGTACTTC
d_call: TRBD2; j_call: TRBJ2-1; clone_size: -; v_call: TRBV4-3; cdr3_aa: CASSQPRTSGSDEQFF; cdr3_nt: TGCGCCAGCAGCCAACCCCGGACTAGCGGGAGCGATGAGCAGTTCTTC
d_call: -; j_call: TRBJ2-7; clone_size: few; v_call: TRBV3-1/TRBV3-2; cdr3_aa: CASSLTRYEQYF; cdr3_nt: TGTGCCAGCAGCCTGACTAGGTACGAGCAGTACTTC
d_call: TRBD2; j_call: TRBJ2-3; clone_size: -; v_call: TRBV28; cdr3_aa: CASSSASGSTDTQYF; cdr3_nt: TGTGCCAGCAGTTCTGCTAGCGGGAGTACAGATACGCAGTATTTT
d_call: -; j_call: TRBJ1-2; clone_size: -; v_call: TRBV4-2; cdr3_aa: CASSQVGQGDGYTF; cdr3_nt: TGTGCCAGCAGCCAAGTCGGCCAGGGAGATGGCTACACCTTC
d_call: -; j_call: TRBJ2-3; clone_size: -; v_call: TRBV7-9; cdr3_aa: CASSLRAYEGYF; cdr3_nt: TGTGCCAGCAGCTTACGTGCCTACGAGGGGTATTTT
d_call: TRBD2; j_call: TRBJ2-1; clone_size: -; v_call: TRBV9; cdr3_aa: CASSDPLRGSSYNEQFF; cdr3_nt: TGTGCCAGCAGCGACCCTTTGCGGGGGAGCTCCTACAATGAGCAGTTCTTC
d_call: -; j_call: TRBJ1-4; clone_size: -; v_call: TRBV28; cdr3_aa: CASSPDQGWEKLFF; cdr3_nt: TGTGCCAGCAGTCCCGACCAGGGCTGGGAAAAACTGTTTTTT
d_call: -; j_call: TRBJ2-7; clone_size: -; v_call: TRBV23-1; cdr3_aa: CASSQASGDVTYEQYF; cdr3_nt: TGCGCCAGCAGTCAAGCTTCAGGGGATGTCACCTACGAGCAGTACTTC
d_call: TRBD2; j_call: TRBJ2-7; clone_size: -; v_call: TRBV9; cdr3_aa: CASSVSWASGTYEQYF; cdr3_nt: TGTGCCAGCAGCGTATCTTGGGCTAGCGGGACCTACGAGCAGTACTTC
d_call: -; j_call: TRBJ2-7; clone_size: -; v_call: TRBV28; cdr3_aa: CASSLTVPYEQYF; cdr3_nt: TGTGCCAGCAGTTTAACAGTCCCCTACGAGCAGTACTTC
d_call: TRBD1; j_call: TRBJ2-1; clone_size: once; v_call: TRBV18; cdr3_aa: CASSPGQGKSPSYNEQFF; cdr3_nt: TGTGCCAGCTCACCGGGACAGGGTAAATCCCCCTCCTACAATGAGCAGTTCTTC
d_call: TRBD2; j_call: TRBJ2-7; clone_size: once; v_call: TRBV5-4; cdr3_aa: CASSSPSGSLLEQYF; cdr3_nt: TGTGCCAGCAGCTCCCCTAGCGGGAGTCTCCTCGAGCAGTACTTC
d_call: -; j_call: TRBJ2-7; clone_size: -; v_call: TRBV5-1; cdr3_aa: CASSLGSTRGVDEQYF; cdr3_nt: TGCGCCAGCAGCTTGGGGTCGACTAGGGGGGTGGACGAGCAGTACTTC